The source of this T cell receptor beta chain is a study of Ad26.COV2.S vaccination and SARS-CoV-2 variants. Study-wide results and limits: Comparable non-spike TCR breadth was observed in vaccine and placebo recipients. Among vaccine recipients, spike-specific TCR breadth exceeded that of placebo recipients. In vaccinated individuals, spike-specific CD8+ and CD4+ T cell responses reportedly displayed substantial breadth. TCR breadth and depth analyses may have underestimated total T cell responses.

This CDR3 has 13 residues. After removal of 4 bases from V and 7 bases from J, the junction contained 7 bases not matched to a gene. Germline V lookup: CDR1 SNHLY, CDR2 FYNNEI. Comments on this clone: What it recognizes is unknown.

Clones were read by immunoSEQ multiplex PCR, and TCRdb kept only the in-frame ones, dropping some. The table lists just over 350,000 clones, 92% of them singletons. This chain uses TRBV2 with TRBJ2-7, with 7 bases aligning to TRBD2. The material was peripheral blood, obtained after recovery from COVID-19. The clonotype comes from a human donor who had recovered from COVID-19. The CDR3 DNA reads TGTGCCAGCAGTGCCGGGGGGATTTGGGAGCAGTACTTC. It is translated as CASSAGGIWEQYF.